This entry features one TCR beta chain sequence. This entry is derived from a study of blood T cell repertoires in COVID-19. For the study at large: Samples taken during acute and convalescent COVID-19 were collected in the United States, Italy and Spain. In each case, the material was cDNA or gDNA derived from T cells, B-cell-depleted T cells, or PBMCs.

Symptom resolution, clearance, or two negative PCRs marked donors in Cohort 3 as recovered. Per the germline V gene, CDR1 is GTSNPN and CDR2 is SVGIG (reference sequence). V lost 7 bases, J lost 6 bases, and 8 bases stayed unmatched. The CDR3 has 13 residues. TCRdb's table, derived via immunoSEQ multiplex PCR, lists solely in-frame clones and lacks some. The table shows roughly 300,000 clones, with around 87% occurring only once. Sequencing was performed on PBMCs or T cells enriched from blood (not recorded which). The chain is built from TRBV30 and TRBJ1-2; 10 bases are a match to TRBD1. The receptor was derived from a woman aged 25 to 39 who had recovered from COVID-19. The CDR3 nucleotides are TGTGCCTCATCAGTTGGGACAGGGGATGGCTACACCTTC. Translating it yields CASSVGTGDGYTF.